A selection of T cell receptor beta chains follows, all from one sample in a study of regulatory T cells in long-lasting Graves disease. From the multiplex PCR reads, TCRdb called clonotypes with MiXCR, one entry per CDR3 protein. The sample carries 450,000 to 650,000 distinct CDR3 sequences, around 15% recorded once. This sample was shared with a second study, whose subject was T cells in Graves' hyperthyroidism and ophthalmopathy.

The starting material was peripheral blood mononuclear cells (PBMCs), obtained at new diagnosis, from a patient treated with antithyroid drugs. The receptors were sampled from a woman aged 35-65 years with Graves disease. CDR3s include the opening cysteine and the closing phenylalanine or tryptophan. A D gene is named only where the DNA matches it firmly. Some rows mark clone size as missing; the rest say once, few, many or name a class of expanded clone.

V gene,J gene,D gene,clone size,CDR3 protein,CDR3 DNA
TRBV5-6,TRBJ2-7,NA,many,CASSFDRTYEQYF,TGTGCCAGCAGCTTCGACAGGACCTACGAGCAGTACTTC
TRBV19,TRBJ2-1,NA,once,CASSLPGSYNEQFF,TGTGCCAGTAGTCTCCCAGGATCCTACAATGAGCAGTTCTTC
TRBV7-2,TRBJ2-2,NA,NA,CASSRRGQITGELFF,TGTGCCAGCAGCCGGCGGGGACAGATAACCGGGGAGCTGTTTTTT
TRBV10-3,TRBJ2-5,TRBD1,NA,CAISEDMTGRETQYF,TGTGCCATCAGTGAGGACATGACAGGGAGAGAGACCCAGTACTTC
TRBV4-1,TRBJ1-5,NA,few,CASSPVPRDSNQPQHF,TGCGCCAGCAGCCCTGTCCCCCGAGATAGCAATCAGCCCCAGCATTTT
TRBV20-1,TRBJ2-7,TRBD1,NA,CSARDPGRGLYEQYF,TGCAGTGCTAGAGATCCCGGCAGGGGGCTGTACGAGCAGTACTTC
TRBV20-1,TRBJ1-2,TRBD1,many,CSARGDSSYSNYGYTF,TGCAGTGCTAGGGGGGACAGCAGCTACTCTAACTATGGCTACACCTTC
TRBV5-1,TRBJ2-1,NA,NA,CASTKRDTSGNEQFF,TGCGCCAGCACCAAGAGGGACACCTCTGGCAATGAGCAGTTCTTC
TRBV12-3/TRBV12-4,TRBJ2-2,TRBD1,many,CASSMGQGSTGELFF,TGTGCCAGCAGTATGGGACAGGGAAGCACCGGGGAGCTGTTTTTT
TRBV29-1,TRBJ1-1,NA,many,CSVRSGGTEAFF,TGCAGCGTCCGGAGCGGAGGCACTGAAGCTTTCTTT
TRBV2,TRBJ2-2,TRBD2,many,CASSPRPGAGAGELFF,TGTGCCAGCAGTCCCCGGCCGGGAGCGGGGGCCGGGGAGCTGTTTTTT
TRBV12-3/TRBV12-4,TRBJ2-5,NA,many,CASSPSGGFQTQYF,TGTGCCAGCTCCCCATCGGGGGGCTTCCAGACCCAGTACTTC
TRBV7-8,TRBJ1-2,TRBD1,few,CASSSTGATYGYTF,TGCGCCAGCAGCTCGACAGGGGCTACCTATGGCTACACCTTC
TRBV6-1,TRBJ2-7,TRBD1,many,CASSRTGTDYEQYF,TGTGCCAGCAGTCGGACCGGGACAGACTACGAGCAGTACTTC
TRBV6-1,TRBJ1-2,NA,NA,CASSEAATSSYGYTF,TGTGCCAGCAGTGAAGCGGCGACATCAAGCTATGGCTACACCTTC
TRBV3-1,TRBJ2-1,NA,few,CASSQEAGTYNEQFF,TGTGCCAGCAGCCAAGAGGCAGGTACCTACAATGAGCAGTTCTTC
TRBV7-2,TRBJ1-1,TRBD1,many,CASSNSRDRVNTEAFF,TGTGCCAGCAGCAATTCCCGGGACAGGGTGAACACTGAAGCTTTCTTT
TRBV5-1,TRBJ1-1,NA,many,CASSQSRTAMNTEAFF,TGCGCCAGCAGCCAGAGTCGGACAGCGATGAACACTGAAGCTTTCTTT
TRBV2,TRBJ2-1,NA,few,CASSQTTASYNEQFF,TGCGCCAGCAGCCAGACTACAGCCTCCTACAATGAGCAGTTCTTC
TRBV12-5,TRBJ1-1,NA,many,CASGLVLNPGGLNTEAFF,TGTGCTAGTGGTTTGGTCCTCAATCCGGGTGGTCTGAACACTGAAGCTTTCTTT
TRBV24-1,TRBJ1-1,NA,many,CATSDSGHKNTEAFF,TGTGCCACCAGTGATTCGGGACACAAGAACACTGAAGCTTTCTTT
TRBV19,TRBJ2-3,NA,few,CASSISGARAQYF,TGTGCCAGTAGTATTTCCGGGGCCCGAGCGCAGTATTTT
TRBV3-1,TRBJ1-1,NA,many,CASSQDEVWGATGTEAFF,TGTGCCAGCAGCCAAGACGAGGTCTGGGGGGCCACAGGGACTGAAGCTTTCTTT
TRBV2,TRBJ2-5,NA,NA,CASSEAEGGGPPETQYF,TGTGCCAGCAGTGAAGCGGAGGGGGGGGGCCCTCCCGAGACCCAGTACTTC
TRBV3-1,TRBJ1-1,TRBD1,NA,CASSLGTDARNTEAFF,TGTGCCAGCAGCCTAGGGACAGACGCGAGGAACACTGAAGCTTTCTTT
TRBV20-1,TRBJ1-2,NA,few,CSARDWGTTYGYTF,TGCAGTGCTAGAGATTGGGGCACTACTTATGGCTACACCTTC
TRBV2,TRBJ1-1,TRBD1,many,CASSEGTTGLDEAFF,TGTGCCAGCAGTGAAGGTACGACAGGGCTGGATGAAGCTTTCTTT
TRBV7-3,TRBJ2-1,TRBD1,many,CASSPRQGARNEQFF,TGTGCCAGCAGCCCAAGACAGGGGGCTCGCAATGAGCAGTTCTTC
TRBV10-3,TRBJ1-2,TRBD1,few,CAISGGTGGPYGYTF,TGTGCCATCAGTGGCGGGACAGGCGGACCCTATGGCTACACCTTC
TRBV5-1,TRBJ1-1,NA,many,CASSLDSEAFF,TGCGCCAGCAGCTTGGATTCTGAAGCTTTCTTT
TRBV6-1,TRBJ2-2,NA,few,CASMGWTGELFF,TGTGCCAGCATGGGGTGGACCGGGGAGCTGTTTTTT
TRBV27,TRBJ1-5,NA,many,CASRSGRYSNQPQHF,TGTGCCAGCAGATCGGGACGGTATAGCAATCAGCCCCAGCATTTT